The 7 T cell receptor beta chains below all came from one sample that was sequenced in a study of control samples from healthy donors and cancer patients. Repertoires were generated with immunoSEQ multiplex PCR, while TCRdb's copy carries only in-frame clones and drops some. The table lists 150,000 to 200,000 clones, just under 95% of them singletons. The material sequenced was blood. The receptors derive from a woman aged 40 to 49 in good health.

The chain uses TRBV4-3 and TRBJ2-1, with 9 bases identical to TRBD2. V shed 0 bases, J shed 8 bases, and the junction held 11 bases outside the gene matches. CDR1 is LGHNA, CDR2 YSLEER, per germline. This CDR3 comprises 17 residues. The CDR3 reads CASSQENSGGMNHEQFF. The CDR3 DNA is TGCGCCAGCAGCCAAGAGAATAGCGGGGGTATGAACCATGAGCAGTTCTTC.

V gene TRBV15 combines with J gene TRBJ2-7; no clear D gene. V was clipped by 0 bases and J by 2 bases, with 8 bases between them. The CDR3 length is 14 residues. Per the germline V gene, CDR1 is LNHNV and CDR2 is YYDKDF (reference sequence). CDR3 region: CATSRDRATYEQYF. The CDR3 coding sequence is TGTGCCACCAGCAGAGATAGGGCTACCTACGAGCAGTACTTC.

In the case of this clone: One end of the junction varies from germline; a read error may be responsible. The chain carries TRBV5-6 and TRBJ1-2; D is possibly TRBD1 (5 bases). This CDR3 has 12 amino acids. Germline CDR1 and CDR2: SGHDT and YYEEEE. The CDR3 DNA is TGTGCCAGCAGCTTGGCCCGGGCTTCCAGGGCCTTC. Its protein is CASSLARASRAF.

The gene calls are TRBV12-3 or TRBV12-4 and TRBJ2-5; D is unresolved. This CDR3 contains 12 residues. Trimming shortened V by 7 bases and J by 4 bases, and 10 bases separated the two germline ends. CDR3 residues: CASTLLGETQYF. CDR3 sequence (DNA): TGTGCCAGCACCCTCCTCGGAGAGACCCAGTACTTC.

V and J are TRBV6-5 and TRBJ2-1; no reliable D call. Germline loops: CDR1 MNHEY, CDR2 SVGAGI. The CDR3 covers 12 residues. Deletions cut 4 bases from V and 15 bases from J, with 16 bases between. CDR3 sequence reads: CASSSTGQSRFF. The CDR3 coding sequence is TGTGCCAGCAGTTCGACGGGTCAGTCTCGGTTCTTC.

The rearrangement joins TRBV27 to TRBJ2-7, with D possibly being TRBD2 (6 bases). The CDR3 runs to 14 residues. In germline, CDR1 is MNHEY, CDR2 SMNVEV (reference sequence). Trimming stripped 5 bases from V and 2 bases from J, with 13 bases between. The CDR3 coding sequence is TGTGCCAGCAGTAGAGCGGGCGCGACCTACGAGCAGTACTTC. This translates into CASSRAGATYEQYF.

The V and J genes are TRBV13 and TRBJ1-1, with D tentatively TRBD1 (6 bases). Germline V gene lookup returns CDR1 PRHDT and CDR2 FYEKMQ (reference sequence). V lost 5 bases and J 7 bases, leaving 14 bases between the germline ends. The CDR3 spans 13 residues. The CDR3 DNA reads TGTGCCAGCAGCGTAAAACAGGGTTTTGAAGCTTTCTTT. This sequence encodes CASSVKQGFEAFF.